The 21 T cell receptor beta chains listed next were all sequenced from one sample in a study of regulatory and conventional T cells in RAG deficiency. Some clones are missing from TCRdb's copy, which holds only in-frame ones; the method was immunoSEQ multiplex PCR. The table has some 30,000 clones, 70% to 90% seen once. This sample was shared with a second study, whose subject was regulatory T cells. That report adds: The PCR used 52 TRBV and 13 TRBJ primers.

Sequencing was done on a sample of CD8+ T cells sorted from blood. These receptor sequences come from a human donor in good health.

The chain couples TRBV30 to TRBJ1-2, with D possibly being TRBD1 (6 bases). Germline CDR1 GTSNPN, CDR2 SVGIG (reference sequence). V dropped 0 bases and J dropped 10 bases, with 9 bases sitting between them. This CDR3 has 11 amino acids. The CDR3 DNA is TGTGCCTGGAGTGTCGGACAGACCTACACCTTC. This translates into CAWSVGQTYTF.

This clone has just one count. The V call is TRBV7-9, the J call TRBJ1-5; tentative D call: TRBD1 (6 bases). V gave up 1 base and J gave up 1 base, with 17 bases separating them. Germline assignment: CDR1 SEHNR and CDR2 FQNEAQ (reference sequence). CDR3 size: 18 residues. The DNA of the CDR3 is TGTGCCAGCAGCTTAGGGGTGGCCAGGGGAAGGAGCAATCAGCCCCAGCATTTT. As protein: CASSLGVARGRSNQPQHF.

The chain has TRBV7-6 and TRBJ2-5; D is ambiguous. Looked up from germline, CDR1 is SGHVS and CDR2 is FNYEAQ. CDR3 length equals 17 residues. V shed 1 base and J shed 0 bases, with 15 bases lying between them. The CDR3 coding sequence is TGTGCCAGCAGCTTAGAAGCCAGCCAGACGTACCAAGAGACCCAGTACTTC. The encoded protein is CASSLEASQTYQETQYF.

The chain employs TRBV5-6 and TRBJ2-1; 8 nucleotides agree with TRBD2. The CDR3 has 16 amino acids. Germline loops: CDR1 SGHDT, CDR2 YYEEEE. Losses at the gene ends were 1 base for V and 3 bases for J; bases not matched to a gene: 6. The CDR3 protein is CASSLLSGSDYNEQFF. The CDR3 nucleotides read TGTGCCAGCAGCTTGTTAAGCGGGAGTGACTACAATGAGCAGTTCTTC.

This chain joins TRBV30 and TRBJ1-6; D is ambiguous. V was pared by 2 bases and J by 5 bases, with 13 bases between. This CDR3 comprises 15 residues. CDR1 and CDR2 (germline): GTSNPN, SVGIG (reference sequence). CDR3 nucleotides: TGTGCCTGGAGTACCCCGAACGGGAATAATTCACCCCTCCACTTT. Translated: CAWSTPNGNNSPLHF.

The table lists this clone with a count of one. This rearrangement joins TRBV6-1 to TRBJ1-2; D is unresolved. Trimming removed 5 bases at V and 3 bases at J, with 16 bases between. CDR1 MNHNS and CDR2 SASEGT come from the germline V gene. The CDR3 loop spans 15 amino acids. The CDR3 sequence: CASSQGRLLDYGYTF. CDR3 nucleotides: TGTGCCAGCAGTCAAGGACGTCTCCTGGACTATGGCTACACCTTC.

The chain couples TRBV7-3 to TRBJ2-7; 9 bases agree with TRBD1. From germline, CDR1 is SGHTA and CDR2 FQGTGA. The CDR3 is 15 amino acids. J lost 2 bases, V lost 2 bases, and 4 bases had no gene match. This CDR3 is CASSLLGTGTYEQYF. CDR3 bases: TGTGCCAGCAGCTTACTCGGGACAGGGACCTACGAGCAGTACTTC.

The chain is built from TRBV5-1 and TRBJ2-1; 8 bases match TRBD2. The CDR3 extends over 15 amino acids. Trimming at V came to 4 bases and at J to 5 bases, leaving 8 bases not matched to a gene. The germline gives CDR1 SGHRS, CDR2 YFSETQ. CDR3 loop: CASSTTGTRNNEQFF. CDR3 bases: TGCGCCAGCAGCACTACCGGGACTAGGAACAATGAGCAGTTCTTC.

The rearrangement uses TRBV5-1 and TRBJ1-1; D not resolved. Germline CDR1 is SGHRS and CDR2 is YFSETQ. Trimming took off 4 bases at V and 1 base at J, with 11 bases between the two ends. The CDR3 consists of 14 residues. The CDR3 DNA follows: TGCGCCAGCAGCACCTCTTGGGGGAACACTGAAGCTTTCTTT. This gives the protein CASSTSWGNTEAFF.

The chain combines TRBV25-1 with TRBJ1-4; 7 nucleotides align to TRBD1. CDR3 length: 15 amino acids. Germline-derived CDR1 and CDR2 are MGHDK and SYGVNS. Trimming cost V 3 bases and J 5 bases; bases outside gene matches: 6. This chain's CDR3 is CASSDAGTVNEKLFF. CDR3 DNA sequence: TGTGCCAGCAGTGACGCCGGGACAGTGAATGAAAAACTGTTTTTT.

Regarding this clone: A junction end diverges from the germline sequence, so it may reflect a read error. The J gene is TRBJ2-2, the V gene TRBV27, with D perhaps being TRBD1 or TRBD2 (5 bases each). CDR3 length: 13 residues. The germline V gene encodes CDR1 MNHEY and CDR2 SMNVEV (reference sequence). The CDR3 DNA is TGTGCCAGCAGATTATTGGGGGCCGGGGAGCTGTTTTTT. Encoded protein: CASRLLGAGELFF.

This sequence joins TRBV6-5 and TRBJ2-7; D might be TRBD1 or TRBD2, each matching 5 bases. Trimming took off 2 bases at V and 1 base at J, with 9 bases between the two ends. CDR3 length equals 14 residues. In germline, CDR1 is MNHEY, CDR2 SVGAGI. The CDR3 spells CASSYGTQSYEQYF. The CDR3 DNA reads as TGTGCCAGCAGTTACGGGACCCAATCCTACGAGCAGTACTTC.

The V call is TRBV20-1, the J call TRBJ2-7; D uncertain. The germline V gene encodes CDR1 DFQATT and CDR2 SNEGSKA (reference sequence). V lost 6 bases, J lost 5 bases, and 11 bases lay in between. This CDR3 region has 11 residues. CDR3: CSARFFNEQYF. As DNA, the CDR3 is TGCAGTGCCAGGTTCTTTAACGAGCAGTACTTC.

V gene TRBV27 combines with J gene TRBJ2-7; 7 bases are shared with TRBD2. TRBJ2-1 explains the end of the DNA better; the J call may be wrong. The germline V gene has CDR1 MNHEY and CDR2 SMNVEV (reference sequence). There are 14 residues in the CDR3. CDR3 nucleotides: TGTGCCAGCAGTTCCCCGACTAGCCGGAATGAGCAGTTCTTC. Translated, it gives CASSSPTSRNEQFF.

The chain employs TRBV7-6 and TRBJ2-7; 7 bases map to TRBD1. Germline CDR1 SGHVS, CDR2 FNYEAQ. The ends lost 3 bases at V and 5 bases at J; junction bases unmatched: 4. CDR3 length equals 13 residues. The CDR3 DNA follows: TGTGCCAGCAGCTTGACAGGGTCTGACGAGCAGTACTTC. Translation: CASSLTGSDEQYF.

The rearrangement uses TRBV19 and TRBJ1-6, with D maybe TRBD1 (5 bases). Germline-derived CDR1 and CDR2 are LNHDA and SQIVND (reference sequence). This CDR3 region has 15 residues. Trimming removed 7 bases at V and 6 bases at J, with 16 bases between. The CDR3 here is CASNNRSRTNSPLHF. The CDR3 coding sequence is TGTGCCAGTAACAACAGGTCCCGGACTAATTCACCCCTCCACTTT. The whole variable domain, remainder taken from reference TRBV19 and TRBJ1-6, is DGGITQSPKYLFRKEGQNVTLSCEQNLNHDAMYWYRQDPGQGLRLIYYSQIVNDFQKGDIAEGYSVSREKKESFPLTVTSAQKNPTAFYLCASNNRSRTNSPLHFGNGTRLTVT.

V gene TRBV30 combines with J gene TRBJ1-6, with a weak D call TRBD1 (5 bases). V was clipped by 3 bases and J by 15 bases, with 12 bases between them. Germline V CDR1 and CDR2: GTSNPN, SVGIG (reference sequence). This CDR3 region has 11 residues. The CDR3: CAWRWVRVLHF. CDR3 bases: TGTGCCTGGAGATGGGTCAGGGTCCTCCACTTT.

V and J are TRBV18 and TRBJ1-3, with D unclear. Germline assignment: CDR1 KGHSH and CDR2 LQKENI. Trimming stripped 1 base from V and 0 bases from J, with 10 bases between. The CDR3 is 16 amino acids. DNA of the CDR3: TGTGCCAGCTCACCACTCGATGCGAACTCTGGAAACACCATATATTTT. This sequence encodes CASSPLDANSGNTIYF. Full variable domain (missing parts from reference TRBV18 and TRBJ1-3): NAGVMQNPRHLVRRRGQEARLRCSPMKGHSHVYWYRQLPEEGLKFMVYLQKENIIDESGMPKERFSAEFPKEGPSILRIQQVVRGDSAAYFCASSPLDANSGNTIYFGEGSWLTVV.

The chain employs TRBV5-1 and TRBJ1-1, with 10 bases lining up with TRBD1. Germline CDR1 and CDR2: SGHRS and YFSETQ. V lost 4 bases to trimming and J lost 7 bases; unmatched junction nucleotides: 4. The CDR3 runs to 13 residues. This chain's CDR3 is CASSGGQGGEAFF. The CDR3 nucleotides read TGCGCCAGCAGCGGAGGACAGGGGGGTGAAGCTTTCTTT.

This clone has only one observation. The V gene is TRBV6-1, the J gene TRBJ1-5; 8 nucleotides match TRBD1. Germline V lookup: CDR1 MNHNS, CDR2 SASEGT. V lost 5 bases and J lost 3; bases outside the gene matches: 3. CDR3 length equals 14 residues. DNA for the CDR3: TGTGCCAGCAGTTCAGGGGGCTTCAATCAGCCCCAGCATTTT. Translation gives CASSSGGFNQPQHF.

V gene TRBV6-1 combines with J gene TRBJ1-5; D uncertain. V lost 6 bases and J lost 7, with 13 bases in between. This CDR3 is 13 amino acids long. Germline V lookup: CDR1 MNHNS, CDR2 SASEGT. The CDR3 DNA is TGTGCCAGCAGCCCGAGGAGCCACCAGCCCCAGCATTTT. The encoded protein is CASSPRSHQPQHF.